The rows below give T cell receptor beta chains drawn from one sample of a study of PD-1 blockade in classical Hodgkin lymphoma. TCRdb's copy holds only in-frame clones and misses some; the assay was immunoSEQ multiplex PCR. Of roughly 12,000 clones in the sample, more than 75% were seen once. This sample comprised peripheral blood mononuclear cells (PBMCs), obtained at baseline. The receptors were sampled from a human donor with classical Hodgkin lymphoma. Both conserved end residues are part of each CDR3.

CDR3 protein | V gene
CASSIPGQGAKDTQYF | TRBV19
CAWSVMGQGFNQPQHF | TRBV30
CASSGGGNTEAFF | TRBV2
CASSLAGVYEQYF | TRBV7-9
CASSGGARGYNEQFF | TRBV5-4
CASSPPSGANVLTF | TRBV12-5
CASSLGSGQPYGYTF | TRBV11-3
CASSQVSFLYNEQFF | TRBV14
CASSPRPEDRYTF | TRBV28
CASSAPPGASIKNEQFF | TRBV9
CASSVWFTDTQYF | TRBV2
CASSSSGQGVTDTQYF | TRBV5-6
CASSPLGRTVYNEQFF | TRBV18
CASSLTSGRQWSSYNEQFF | TRBV7-8
CASSLDSQSSGRIGRETQYF | TRBV11-3
CASRVGGAYEQYF | TRBV11-3
CASRLNQGVFYEQYF | TRBV7-2
CASSSTNREPQHF | TRBV7-2
CASSLDGFEAFF | TRBV11-3
CASSLGVPGANVLTF | TRBV11-2
CASSFSNTEAFF | TRBV7-2
CASSLPMTGEAFF | TRBV19
CASSEVGPLNQPQHF | TRBV2
CASLKRGVPNSPLHF | TRBV21-1
CACRPTASNTGELFF | TRBV28
CASSLGWAYEQYF | TRBV28
CASSPHGTSLGYTF | TRBV6-1
CASSQRSGGPQETQYF | TRBV16
CASNLTPGGRNTEAFF | TRBV6-6
CASSIQGLNTEAFF | TRBV6-6
CSVGLREGYTF | TRBV29-1
CASSITGTELYEQYF | TRBV7-3
CASSLDWATGELFF | TRBV7-2
CAWSTPGGINEQFF | TRBV30
CASSIGGDAETQYF | TRBV19
CASGQGLYEQYF | TRBV27
CASSFMAGGTPPGYTF | TRBV28
CASSLVFDEQFF | TRBV5-1
CASSIMGQGGTEAFF | TRBV19
CAITQTYSGVLSPSYNEQFF | TRBV10-3
CASSPGTSGTDTQYF | TRBV18
CASSKDYYTEAFF | TRBV28
CASKPSPGDTEAFF | TRBV7-2
CAISDSRSAKEDTGNTIYF | TRBV10-3
CASSPRGRAYEQYF | TRBV11-3
CASSSLRGYNEKLFF | TRBV7-9
CASSEFRGPADTQYF | TRBV25-1
CASSRDSRAYGYTF | TRBV5-8
CASRTLGLAGVYEQYF | TRBV27
CAIRPWGVSGNTIYF | TRBV10-3
CATSRADQPQHF | TRBV15
CASHKPGPGGVDNEQFF | TRBV13
CASVPPPGQGNYGYTF | TRBV12-5
CASSVGGSNSPLHF | TRBV2
CASSYSLKSYGYTF | TRBV6-5